Shown below are 8 T cell receptor beta chains from a single sample sequenced in a study of STAT5B mutations in CD4+ large granular lymphocyte leukemia. Clones were sequenced by immunoSEQ multiplex PCR, and TCRdb holds only the in-frame ones, with some missing. The data hold approximately 23,000 clones, with over 70% observed a single time. Source material: CD4+ T cells from blood buffy coats. The source of these receptors is a human donor in good health.

This chain connects TRBV6-5 to TRBJ1-6; 8 bases agree with TRBD1. Germline lookup yields CDR1 MNHEY and CDR2 SVGAGI. The CDR3 is 15 residues long. With 2 bases clipped from V and 8 bases from J, the junction kept 5 bases outside the gene matches. The CDR3 nucleotides read TGTGCCAGCAGTTACGATACAGGGGGGCATTCACCCCTCCACTTT. Amino acid sequence: CASSYDTGGHSPLHF.

The rearrangement joins TRBV6-1 to TRBJ1-6; 7 bases are a match to TRBD1. After removal of 1 base from V and 0 bases from J, the junction contained 6 bases not matched to a gene. Germline CDR1 is MNHNS and CDR2 is SASEGT. This CDR3 is 18 amino acids long. The CDR3 nucleotides read TGTGCCAGCAGTGAAGTCGGGACAGTAAGCTCCTATAATTCACCCCTCCACTTT. Amino acids: CASSEVGTVSSYNSPLHF.

The J gene is TRBJ2-3, the V gene TRBV5-4; a possible D gene is TRBD1 (6 bases). CDR3 length equals 15 residues. V was pared by 4 bases and J by 0 bases, with 12 bases between. Looked up from germline, CDR1 is SGHNT and CDR2 is YYREEE (reference sequence). CDR3 sequence (DNA): TGTGCCAGCAGCCAACAGGGTCGAAGCACAGATACGCAGTATTTT. Amino acids: CASSQQGRSTDTQYF. The full variable domain, rest sourced from reference TRBV5-4 and TRBJ2-3, is ETGVTQSPTHLIKTRGQQVTLRCSSQSGHNTVSWYQQALGQGPQFIFQYYREEENGRGNFPPRFSGLQFPNYSSELNVNALELDDSALYLCASSQQGRSTDTQYFGPGTRLTVL.

This rearrangement joins TRBV28 to TRBJ2-2; the D is unclear. V shed 6 bases and J shed 3 bases, with 8 bases lying between them. The length of the CDR3 is 13 residues. Germline V lookup: CDR1 MDHEN, CDR2 SYDVKM. CDR3 nucleotide sequence: TGTGCCAGCAGGCGAAGCGACACCGGGGAGCTGTTTTTT. Translation: CASRRSDTGELFF.

The V and J genes are TRBV6-5 and TRBJ1-1, with TRBD1 as a possible D gene (5 bases). Germline V gives CDR1 MNHEY, CDR2 SVGAGI. This CDR3 has 14 amino acids. The V end lost 7 bases, the J end lost 6 bases, and 18 bases lay between the germline ends. CDR3 DNA: TGTGCCAGCATCTTAGCCTCGGGGGGTGCTGAAGCTTTCTTT. As protein: CASILASGGAEAFF.

The V gene is TRBV5-5, the J gene TRBJ2-5; a possible D gene is TRBD2 (5 bases). The V end lost 0 bases, the J end lost 4 bases, and 13 bases lay between the germline ends. The germline V gene has CDR1 SGHKS and CDR2 YYEKEE (reference sequence). The CDR3 totals 15 residues. CDR3 protein: CASSLVPGMGETQYF. DNA for the CDR3: TGTGCCAGCAGCTTGGTACCGGGAATGGGAGAGACCCAGTACTTC.

V usage is TRBV18 and J usage is TRBJ2-2, with D possibly matching TRBD1 (6 bases). V lost 6 bases and J lost 4, with 21 bases in between. Per germline, CDR1 KGHSH and CDR2 LQKENI. The CDR3 is made up of 17 amino acids. CDR3 loop: CASSPGVGSGGTGELFF. The DNA for the CDR3 is TGTGCCAGCTCCCCAGGGGTTGGATCTGGTGGCACCGGGGAGCTGTTTTTT.

This clone was detected only a few times. This chain links TRBV6-6 with TRBJ1-2; a weak D match, TRBD1 (6 bases). The ends were cut back, 6 bases at V and 4 bases at J, with 15 bases in the middle. Germline CDR1 and CDR2: MNHNY and SVGAGI (reference sequence). This CDR3 is 14 amino acids long. This CDR3 is CASSPWGAGYGYTF. The CDR3 coding sequence is TGTGCCAGCAGCCCTTGGGGGGCAGGCTATGGCTACACCTTC.